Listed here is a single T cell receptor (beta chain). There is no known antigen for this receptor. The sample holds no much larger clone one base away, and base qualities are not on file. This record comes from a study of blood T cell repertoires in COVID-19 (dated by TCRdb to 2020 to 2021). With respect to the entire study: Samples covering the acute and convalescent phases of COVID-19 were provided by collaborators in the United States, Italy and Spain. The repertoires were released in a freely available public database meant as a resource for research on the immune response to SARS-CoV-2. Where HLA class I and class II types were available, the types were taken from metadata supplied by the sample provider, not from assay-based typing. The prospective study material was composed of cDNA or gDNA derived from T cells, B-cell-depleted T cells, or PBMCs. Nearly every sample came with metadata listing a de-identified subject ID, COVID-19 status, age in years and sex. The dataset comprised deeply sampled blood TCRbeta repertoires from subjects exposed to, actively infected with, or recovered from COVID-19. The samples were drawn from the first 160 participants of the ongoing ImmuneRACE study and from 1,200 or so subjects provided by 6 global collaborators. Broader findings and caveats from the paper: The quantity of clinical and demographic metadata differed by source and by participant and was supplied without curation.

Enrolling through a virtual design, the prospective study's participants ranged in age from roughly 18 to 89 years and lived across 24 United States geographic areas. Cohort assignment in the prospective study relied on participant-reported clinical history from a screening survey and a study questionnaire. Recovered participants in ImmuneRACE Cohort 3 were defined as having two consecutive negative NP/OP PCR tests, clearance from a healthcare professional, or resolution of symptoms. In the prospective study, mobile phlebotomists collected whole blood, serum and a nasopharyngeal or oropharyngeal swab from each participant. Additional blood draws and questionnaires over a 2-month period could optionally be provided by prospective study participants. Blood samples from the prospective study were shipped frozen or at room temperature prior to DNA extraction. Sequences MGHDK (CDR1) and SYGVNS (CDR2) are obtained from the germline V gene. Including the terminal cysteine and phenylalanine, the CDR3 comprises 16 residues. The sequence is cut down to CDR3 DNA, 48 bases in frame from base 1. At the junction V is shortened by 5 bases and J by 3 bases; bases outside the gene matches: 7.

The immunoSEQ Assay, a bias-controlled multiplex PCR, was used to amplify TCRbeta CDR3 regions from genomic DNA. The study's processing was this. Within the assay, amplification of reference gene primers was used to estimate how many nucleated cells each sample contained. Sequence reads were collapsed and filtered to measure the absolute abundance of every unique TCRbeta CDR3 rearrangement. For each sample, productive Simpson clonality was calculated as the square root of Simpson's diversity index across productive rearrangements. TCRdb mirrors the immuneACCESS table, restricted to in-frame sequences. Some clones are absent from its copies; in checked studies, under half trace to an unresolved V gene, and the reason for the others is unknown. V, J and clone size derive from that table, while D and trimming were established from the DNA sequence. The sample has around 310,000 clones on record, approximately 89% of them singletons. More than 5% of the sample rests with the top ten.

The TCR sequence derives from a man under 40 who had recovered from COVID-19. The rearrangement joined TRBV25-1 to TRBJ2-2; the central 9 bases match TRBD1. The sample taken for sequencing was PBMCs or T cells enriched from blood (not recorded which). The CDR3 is CASSLTGGAHTGELFF. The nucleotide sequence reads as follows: TGTGCCAGCAGTCTTACAGGGGGCGCGCACACCGGGGAGCTGTTTTTT.